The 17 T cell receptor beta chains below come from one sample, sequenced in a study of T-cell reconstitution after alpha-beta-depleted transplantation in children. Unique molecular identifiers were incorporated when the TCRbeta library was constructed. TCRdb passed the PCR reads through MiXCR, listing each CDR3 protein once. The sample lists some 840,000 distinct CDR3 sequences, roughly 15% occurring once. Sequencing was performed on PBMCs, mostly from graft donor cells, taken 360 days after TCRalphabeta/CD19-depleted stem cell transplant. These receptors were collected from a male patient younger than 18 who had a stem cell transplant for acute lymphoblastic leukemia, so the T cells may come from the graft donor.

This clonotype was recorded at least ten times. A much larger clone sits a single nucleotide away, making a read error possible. The CDR3 region is CASSMYYEQYF. The CDR3 nucleotides are TGCGCCAGCAGCATGTACTACGAGCAGTACTTC. The chain recombines TRBV5-1 with TRBJ2-7; D call uncertain. The CDR3 is 11 amino acids. V lost 4 bases and J lost 3, with 5 bases in between. The germline V gene encodes CDR1 SGHRS and CDR2 YFSETQ.

The CDR3 DNA is TGTGCCAGCAGCTTACCGTTTAGCGGGAACGATCCAGAGACCCAGTACTTC. Translating it yields CASSLPFSGNDPETQYF. This chain uses TRBV7-9 with TRBJ2-5; 8 bases line up with TRBD2. The germline CDR1 and CDR2 sequences are SEHNR and FQNEAQ (reference sequence). CDR3 length: 17 residues. Losses at the gene ends were 2 bases for V and 4 bases for J; bases not matched to a gene: 12.

The CDR3 is CATSEPSGPPNTGELFF. The CDR3 nucleotides read TGTGCCACCAGTGAACCATCAGGGCCTCCGAACACCGGGGAGCTGTTTTTT. The V and J genes are TRBV24-1 and TRBJ2-2; D is perhaps TRBD1 (5 bases). The germline V gene encodes CDR1 KGHDR and CDR2 SFDVKD. Trimming cost V 4 bases and J 0 bases, with 14 bases left between them. The CDR3 is 17 residues long.

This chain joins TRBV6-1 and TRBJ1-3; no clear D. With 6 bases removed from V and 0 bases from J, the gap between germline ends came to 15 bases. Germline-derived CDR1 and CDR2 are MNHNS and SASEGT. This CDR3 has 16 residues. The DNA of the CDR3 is TGTGCCAGCAGCCCCGGACCATACCTCTCTGGAAACACCATATATTTT. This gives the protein CASSPGPYLSGNTIYF.

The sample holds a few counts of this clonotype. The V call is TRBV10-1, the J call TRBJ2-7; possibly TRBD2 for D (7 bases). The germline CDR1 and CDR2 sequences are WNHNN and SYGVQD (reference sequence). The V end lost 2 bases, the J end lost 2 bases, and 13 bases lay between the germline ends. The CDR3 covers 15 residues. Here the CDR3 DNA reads TGCGCCAGCAGTGAGAATTCGGGGGGCCCCTACGAGCAGTACTTC. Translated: CASSENSGGPYEQYF.

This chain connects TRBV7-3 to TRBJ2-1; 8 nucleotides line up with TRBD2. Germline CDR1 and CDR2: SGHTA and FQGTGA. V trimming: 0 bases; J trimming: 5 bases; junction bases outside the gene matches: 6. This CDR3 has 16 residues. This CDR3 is CASSLTRPGGHNEQFF. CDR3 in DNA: TGTGCCAGCAGCTTAACGAGACCGGGAGGGCACAATGAGCAGTTCTTC.

The CDR3, as DNA: TGTGCCAGCAGCGTAGAGGGGGAGGCCAGTACGAACACTGAAGCTTTCTTT. Its translation: CASSVEGEASTNTEAFF. This chain links TRBV9 with TRBJ1-1; a weak D match, TRBD1 (6 bases). V lost 0 bases and J lost 1, with 16 bases in between. The germline CDR1 and CDR2 sequences are SGDLS and YYNGEE. The CDR3 totals 17 residues.

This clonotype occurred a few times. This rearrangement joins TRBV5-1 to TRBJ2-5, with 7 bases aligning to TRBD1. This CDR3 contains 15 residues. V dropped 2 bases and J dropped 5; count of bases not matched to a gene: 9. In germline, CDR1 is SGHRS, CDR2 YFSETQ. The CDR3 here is CASSFLKQGKETQYF. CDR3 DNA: TGCGCCAGCAGCTTTCTTAAACAGGGGAAGGAGACCCAGTACTTC.

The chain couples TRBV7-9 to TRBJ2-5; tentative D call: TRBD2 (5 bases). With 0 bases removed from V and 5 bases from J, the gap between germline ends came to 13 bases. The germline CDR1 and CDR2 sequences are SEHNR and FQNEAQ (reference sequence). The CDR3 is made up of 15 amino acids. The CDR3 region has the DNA TGTGCCAGCAGCTTAGCGCACGGGGTCTGGGAGACCCAGTACTTC. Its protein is CASSLAHGVWETQYF.

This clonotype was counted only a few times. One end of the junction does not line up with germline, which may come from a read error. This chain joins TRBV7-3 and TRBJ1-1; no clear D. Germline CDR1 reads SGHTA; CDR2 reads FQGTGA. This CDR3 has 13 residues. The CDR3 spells CSSSLIRNTEAFF. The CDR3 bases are TGTTCCAGCAGCTTAATACGGAACACTGAAGCTTTCTTT.

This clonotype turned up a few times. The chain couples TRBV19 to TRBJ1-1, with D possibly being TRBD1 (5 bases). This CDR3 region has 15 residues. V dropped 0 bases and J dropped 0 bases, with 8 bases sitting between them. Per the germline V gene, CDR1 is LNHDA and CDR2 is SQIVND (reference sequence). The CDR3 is CASSIDGAVNTEAFF. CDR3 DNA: TGTGCCAGTAGTATAGACGGGGCGGTGAACACTGAAGCTTTCTTT.

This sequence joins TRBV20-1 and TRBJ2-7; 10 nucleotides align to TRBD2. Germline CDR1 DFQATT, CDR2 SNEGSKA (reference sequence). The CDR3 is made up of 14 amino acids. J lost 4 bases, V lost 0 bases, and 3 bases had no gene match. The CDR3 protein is CSARDLAGEYEQYF. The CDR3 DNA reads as TGCAGTGCTAGAGATCTAGCGGGAGAGTACGAGCAGTACTTC.

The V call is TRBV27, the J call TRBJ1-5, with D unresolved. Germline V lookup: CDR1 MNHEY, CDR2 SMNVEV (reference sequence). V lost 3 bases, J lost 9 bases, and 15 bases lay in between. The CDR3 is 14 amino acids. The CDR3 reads CASSLSGVQMPQHF. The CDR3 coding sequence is TGTGCCAGCAGTTTGTCCGGGGTCCAGATGCCCCAGCATTTT.

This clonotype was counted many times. The CDR3 DNA sequence: TGCAGTGCTAGAGAACGGGTTCAGCCCCAGCATTTT. Protein: CSARERVQPQHF. V and J are TRBV20-1 and TRBJ1-5; D is unresolved. The CDR3 runs 12 residues. The V gene lost 0 bases and the J gene lost 6 bases, with 6 bases spanning the gap. The V gene's germline CDR1 is DFQATT and CDR2 SNEGSKA (reference sequence).

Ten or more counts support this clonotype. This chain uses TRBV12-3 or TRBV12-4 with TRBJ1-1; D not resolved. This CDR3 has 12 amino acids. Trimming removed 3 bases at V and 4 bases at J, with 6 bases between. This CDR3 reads CASSFRGTEAFF. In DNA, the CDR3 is TGTGCCAGCAGTTTCCGGGGCACTGAAGCTTTCTTT.

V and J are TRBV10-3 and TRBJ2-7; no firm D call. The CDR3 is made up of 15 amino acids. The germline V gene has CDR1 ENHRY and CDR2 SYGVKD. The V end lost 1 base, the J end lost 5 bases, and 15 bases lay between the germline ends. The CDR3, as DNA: TGTGCCATCAGTGAGTGGTCTACCCGGCCGCACGAGCAGTACTTC. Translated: CAISEWSTRPHEQYF.

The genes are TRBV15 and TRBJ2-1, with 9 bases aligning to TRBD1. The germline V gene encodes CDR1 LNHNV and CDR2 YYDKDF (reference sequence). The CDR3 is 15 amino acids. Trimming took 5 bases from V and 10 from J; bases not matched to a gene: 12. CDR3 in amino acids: CATSASGTGLNEQFF. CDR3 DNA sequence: TGTGCCACCAGCGCCTCCGGGACAGGGCTCAACGAGCAGTTCTTC.